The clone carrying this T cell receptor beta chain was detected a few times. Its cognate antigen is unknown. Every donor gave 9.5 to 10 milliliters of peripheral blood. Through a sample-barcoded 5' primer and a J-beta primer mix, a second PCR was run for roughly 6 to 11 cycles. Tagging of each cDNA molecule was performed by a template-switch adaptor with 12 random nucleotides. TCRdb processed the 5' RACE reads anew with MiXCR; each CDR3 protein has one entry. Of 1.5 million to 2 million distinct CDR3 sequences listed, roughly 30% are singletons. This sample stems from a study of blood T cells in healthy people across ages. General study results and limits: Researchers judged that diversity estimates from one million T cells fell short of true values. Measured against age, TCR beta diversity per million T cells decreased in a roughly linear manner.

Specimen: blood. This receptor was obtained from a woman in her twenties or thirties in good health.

The CDR3 reads CASSLTDENNYGYTF. DNA for the CDR3: TGTGCCAGCAGTTTAACAGACGAGAATAACTATGGCTACACCTTC. V gene TRBV28 combines with J gene TRBJ1-2; no clear D gene. Germline V gives CDR1 MDHEN, CDR2 SYDVKM. V was shortened by 2 bases and J by 1 base, with 11 bases between the two germline ends. The CDR3 totals 15 residues.